What follows are 23 T cell receptor beta chains derived from one specimen sequenced in a study of blood T cell repertoires in COVID-19. TCRdb keeps only in-frame clones here, not all; method: immunoSEQ multiplex PCR. Counted here are 380,000 or so clones, approximately 85% occurring once; the ten biggest clones make up around 2.1%. Sequencing input: PBMCs or T cells enriched from blood (not recorded which). The receptors were sampled from a woman aged 40 to 50 with acute COVID-19.

This chain uses TRBV15 with TRBJ2-7; D may be TRBD1 (6 bases). Trimming took off 3 bases at V and 4 bases at J, with 10 bases between the two ends. The CDR3 is made up of 13 amino acids. Germline V lookup: CDR1 LNHNV, CDR2 YYDKDF (reference sequence). CDR3 DNA: TGTGCCACCAGCAGGGGGACACTATACGAGCAGTACTTC. This codes for CATSRGTLYEQYF.

This chain links TRBV5-1 with TRBJ2-2; 7 positions agree with TRBD1. In germline, CDR1 is SGHRS, CDR2 YFSETQ. V lost 6 bases to trimming and J lost 6 bases; unmatched junction nucleotides: 2. The CDR3 extends over 12 amino acids. DNA of the CDR3: TGCGCCAGCACGACAGGGCCCGGGGAGCTGTTTTTT. Encoded protein: CASTTGPGELFF.

The chain carries TRBV4-1 and TRBJ2-5, with TRBD2 identical over 8 bases. The CDR3 is 16 residues long. The J segment lost 4 bases and the V segment lost 2 bases, leaving 9 bases of the junction unmatched. Germline V gives CDR1 MGHRA, CDR2 YSYEKL. As DNA, the CDR3 is TGCGCCAGCAGCCAATTGACTAGCGTCTCCAGAGAGACCCAGTACTTC. It translates to CASSQLTSVSRETQYF.

Points on this clone: The junction and the germline gene differ at one end; a read error may be behind it. This chain uses TRBV12-3 or TRBV12-4 with TRBJ1-4, with 10 bases identical to TRBD1. This CDR3 is built from 13 residues. The CDR3 bases are TGTGCCAGCAGTTTTGACAGGGGGCGCGGAAAGGTTTTT. As protein: CASSFDRGRGKVF.

The chain combines TRBV9 with TRBJ2-2, with D possibly matching TRBD2 (7 bases). The CDR3 consists of 16 residues. CDR1 is SGDLS, CDR2 YYNGEE, per germline. Trimming removed 5 bases from V and 5 bases from J, with 19 bases in between. The CDR3 region has the DNA TGTGCCAGCAGTGTTCCTGGGGGGGCGCAAACCGGGGAGCTGTTTTTT. As protein: CASSVPGGAQTGELFF.

The J gene is TRBJ2-1, the V gene TRBV7-2; weak D call: TRBD1 (5 bases). Per the germline V gene, CDR1 is SGHTA and CDR2 is FQGNSA. The CDR3 runs to 14 residues. V was trimmed by 1 base and J by 3 bases, leaving 7 bases between them. The CDR3 spells CASSLVQGYNEQFF. For the CDR3, the DNA is TGTGCCAGCAGCTTAGTCCAGGGCTACAATGAGCAGTTCTTC.

CDR3 coding DNA: TGTGCCAGCAGCCTACAGGGGGCGAACTATGGCTACACCTTC. Its protein product is CASSLQGANYGYTF. This chain connects TRBV9 to TRBJ1-2; 9 bases align to TRBD1. The CDR3 runs 14 residues. CDR1 and CDR2 from the germline V gene are SGDLS and YYNGEE. The V and J ends lost 4 bases and 2 bases, in that order; junction bases with no gene match: 3.

V is TRBV18 and J is TRBJ1-5; maybe TRBD1 (6 bases). Germline values: CDR1 KGHSH, CDR2 LQKENI. The CDR3 loop spans 15 amino acids. V dropped 2 bases and J dropped 1 base, with 9 bases sitting between them. For the CDR3, the DNA is TGTGCCAGCTCACCAGCAGGGGCAAGCAATCAGCCCCAGCATTTT. Amino acid sequence: CASSPAGASNQPQHF. Filled out from reference TRBV18 and TRBJ1-5, the complete variable domain reads NAGVMQNPRHLVRRRGQEARLRCSPMKGHSHVYWYRQLPEEGLKFMVYLQKENIIDESGMPKERFSAEFPKEGPSILRIQQVVRGDSAAYFCASSPAGASNQPQHFGDGTRLSIL.

The rearrangement joins TRBV6-1 to TRBJ2-3, with D possibly TRBD1 on 8 matching bases. The germline CDR1 and CDR2 sequences are MNHNS and SASEGT. CDR3 size: 18 residues. V was trimmed by 4 bases and J by 4 bases, leaving 24 bases between them. The DNA for the CDR3 is TGTGCCAGCAGTGGACAGGGGACTATGGTCCCGGGGGCAGATACGCAGTATTTT. As protein: CASSGQGTMVPGADTQYF.

The chain has TRBV24-1 and TRBJ2-3; D remains unclear. Trimming shortened V by 3 bases and J by 6 bases, and 12 bases separated the two germline ends. The CDR3 totals 14 residues. Germline CDR1 is KGHDR and CDR2 is SFDVKD. The CDR3 bases are TGTGCCACCAGTGATCCTCAACATTGGGATACGCAGTATTTT. It yields the protein CATSDPQHWDTQYF.

CDR3 region: CSASGSSGVWKTQYF. As DNA, the CDR3 is TGCAGTGCTAGTGGGTCTAGCGGGGTATGGAAGACCCAGTACTTC. The chain is built from TRBV20-1 and TRBJ2-5; 9 bases are shared with TRBD2. The CDR3 is made up of 15 amino acids. V shed 3 bases and J 6 bases; nucleotides not matched to a gene: 11. Germline V gene sequence: CDR1 DFQATT, CDR2 SNEGSKA (reference sequence).

CDR3 amino acids: CASSQFGLGNTEAFF. The CDR3 DNA sequence: TGCGCCAGCAGCCAATTTGGACTGGGGAACACTGAAGCTTTCTTT. The chain carries TRBV4-1 and TRBJ1-1; D unresolved. The germline CDR1 and CDR2 sequences are MGHRA and YSYEKL. The CDR3 extends over 15 amino acids. Trimming removed 2 bases from V and 1 base from J, with 11 bases in between.

The chain employs TRBV19 and TRBJ1-5, with a possible D match to TRBD1 (6 bases). The V end was cut by 3 bases, the J end by 4 bases, with 13 bases between. The CDR3 covers 15 residues. CDR1 is LNHDA, CDR2 SQIVND, per germline (reference sequence). CDR3 in amino acids: CASSMGTPPNQPQHF. The CDR3 DNA reads as TGTGCCAGTAGTATGGGGACACCTCCAAATCAGCCCCAGCATTTT. Supplemented by reference TRBV19 and TRBJ1-5, the full variable domain reads DGGITQSPKYLFRKEGQNVTLSCEQNLNHDAMYWYRQDPGQGLRLIYYSQIVNDFQKGDIAEGYSVSREKKESFPLTVTSAQKNPTAFYLCASSMGTPPNQPQHFGDGTRLSIL.

The chain has TRBV6-1 and TRBJ2-1; 8 bases line up with TRBD1. The CDR3 spans 15 residues. CDR1 and CDR2 (germline): MNHNS, SASEGT. The trim removed 3 bases at V and 5 bases at J, leaving 6 bases unmatched. Here the CDR3 reads CASSDGQGTNNEQFF. Here the CDR3 DNA reads TGTGCCAGCAGTGACGGACAGGGAACCAACAATGAGCAGTTCTTC.

The chain links TRBV6-5 to TRBJ1-2; D possibly corresponds to TRBD1 (6 bases). Germline V gene sequence: CDR1 MNHEY, CDR2 SVGAGI. This CDR3 is built from 16 residues. The V and J ends lost 0 bases and 0 bases respectively, with 11 bases between them. The CDR3 protein is CASSYSRGASNYGYTF. DNA for the CDR3: TGTGCCAGCAGTTACTCCCGGGGGGCCTCTAACTATGGCTACACCTTC.

The chain has TRBV5-5 and TRBJ2-3; D ambiguous. Germline assignment: CDR1 SGHKS and CDR2 YYEKEE (reference sequence). Trimming took 4 bases from V and 4 from J, leaving 4 bases between them. The CDR3 is 11 amino acids. For the CDR3, the DNA is TGTGCCAGCAGCCTGTCAGATACGCAGTATTTT. Protein sequence: CASSLSDTQYF. The full variable domain, completed using reference TRBV5-5 and TRBJ2-3, is DAGVTQSPTHLIKTRGQQVTLRCSPISGHKSVSWYQQVLGQGPQFIFQYYEKEERGRGNFPDRFSARQFPNYSSELNVNALLLGDSALYLCASSLSDTQYFGPGTRLTVL.

The chain combines TRBV5-1 with TRBJ1-1; D is perhaps TRBD1 (5 bases). CDR1 SGHRS and CDR2 YFSETQ come from the germline V gene. This CDR3 spans 15 amino acids. V was trimmed by 0 bases and J by 1 base, leaving 10 bases between them. The CDR3 coding sequence is TGCGCCAGCAGCTTGGCGGTGGACAAGAACACTGAAGCTTTCTTT. Protein product: CASSLAVDKNTEAFF.

The V and J genes are TRBV7-9 and TRBJ2-2, with 13 positions matching TRBD2. Germline V gene sequence: CDR1 SEHNR, CDR2 FQNEAQ (reference sequence). V was pared by 4 bases and J by 6 bases, with 5 bases of the junction left unmatched. The CDR3 contains 16 residues. The CDR3 is CASSSATSGGAGELFF. CDR3 bases: TGTGCCAGCAGCTCCGCCACTAGCGGGGGGGCCGGGGAGCTGTTTTTT.

V gene TRBV29-1 combines with J gene TRBJ1-3; D is unresolved. CDR3 length: 12 residues. V lost 8 bases and J 0 bases, leaving 8 bases between the germline ends. Germline CDR1 is SQVTM and CDR2 is ANQGSEA. DNA of the CDR3: TGCAGCTACCGCAGCTCTGGAAACACCATATATTTT. Its protein product is CSYRSSGNTIYF.

This sequence joins TRBV7-8 and TRBJ1-5; D gene unclear. Trimming cost V 5 bases and J 9 bases, with 20 bases left between them. Germline-derived CDR1 and CDR2 are SGHVS and FQNEAQ. There are 15 residues in the CDR3. CDR3 nucleotide sequence: TGTGCCAGCAGCCCCCTGGCCAGGTTCCCTCGGCCCCAGCATTTT. Amino acid sequence: CASSPLARFPRPQHF.

The chain employs TRBV5-8 and TRBJ1-2; 9 nucleotides line up with TRBD1. Germline lookup yields CDR1 SGHTS and CDR2 YDEGEE. The J segment lost 6 bases and the V segment lost 7 bases, leaving 10 bases of the junction unmatched. This CDR3 has 14 residues. The DNA of the CDR3 is TGTGCCAGCTCCTTGACAGGGGGAGGAAATGGCTACACCTTC. This encodes CASSLTGGGNGYTF. Complete variable domain (other parts from reference TRBV5-8 and TRBJ1-2): EAGVTQSPTHLIKTRGQQATLRCSPISGHTSVYWYQQALGLGLQFLLWYDEGEERNRGNFPPRFSGRQFPNYSSELNVNALELEDSALYLCASSLTGGGNGYTFGSGTRLTVV.

J is TRBJ2-1 and V is TRBV5-4; 13 bases are shared with TRBD2. Germline V gives CDR1 SGHNT, CDR2 YYREEE (reference sequence). The CDR3 spans 16 residues. The junction had 10 bases not matched to a gene; V was cut back by 4 bases and J by 9 bases. The CDR3 DNA is TGTGCCAGCAGCCCCCCGGGACTAGCGGGGATCAGTGAGCAGTTCTTC. This sequence encodes CASSPPGLAGISEQFF.

V and J are TRBV5-1 and TRBJ1-4; D gene unclear. The CDR3 runs 15 residues. Germline lookup yields CDR1 SGHRS and CDR2 YFSETQ. Trimming took off 0 bases at V and 2 bases at J, with 8 bases between the two ends. The CDR3 protein is CASSLEGRTNEKLFF. CDR3 in DNA: TGCGCCAGCAGCTTGGAAGGGAGGACTAATGAAAAACTGTTTTTT.